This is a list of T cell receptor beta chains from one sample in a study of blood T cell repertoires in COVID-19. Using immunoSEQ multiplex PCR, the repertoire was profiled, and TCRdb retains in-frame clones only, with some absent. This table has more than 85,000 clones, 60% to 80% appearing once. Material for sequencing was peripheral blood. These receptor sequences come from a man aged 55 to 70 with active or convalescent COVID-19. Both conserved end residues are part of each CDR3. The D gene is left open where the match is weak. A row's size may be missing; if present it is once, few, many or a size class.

CDR3nt: TGCAGCGTTGAAGGGACTAGCCGTAGCACAGATACGCAGTATTTT; CDR3aa: CSVEGTSRSTDTQYF; d_gene: TRBD2; v_gene: TRBV29-1; j_gene: TRBJ2-3; abundance: .
CDR3nt: TGTGCCAGCAGTTACGGCGGGGGATATGGCTACACCTTC; CDR3aa: CASSYGGGYGYTF; d_gene: .; v_gene: TRBV6-6; j_gene: TRBJ1-2; abundance: .
CDR3nt: TGTGCCAGCGTCGCCGAGAGTGGGGCGGATGGCTACACCTTC; CDR3aa: CASVAESGADGYTF; d_gene: .; v_gene: TRBV4-2; j_gene: TRBJ1-2; abundance: .
CDR3nt: TGTGCCAGCAGCCAAGATGGTACGGTAGCGGGAGTCCATGAGCAGTTCTTC; CDR3aa: CASSQDGTVAGVHEQFF; d_gene: TRBD2; v_gene: TRBV14; j_gene: TRBJ2-1; abundance: .
CDR3nt: TGCGCCAGCAGCCAAGGGTCACTAGCGGGAGGGGCTGATACGCAGTATTTT; CDR3aa: CASSQGSLAGGADTQYF; d_gene: TRBD2; v_gene: TRBV4-1; j_gene: TRBJ2-3; abundance: .
CDR3nt: TGTGCCAGCAGCTTAGGATGGCTTGAGGGCGCAGATACGCAGTATTTT; CDR3aa: CASSLGWLEGADTQYF; d_gene: .; v_gene: TRBV7-3; j_gene: TRBJ2-3; abundance: .
CDR3nt: TGCGCCAGCAGCATAGACAGGGGAATGGGGCAGTTCTTC; CDR3aa: CASSIDRGMGQFF; d_gene: TRBD1; v_gene: TRBV4-1; j_gene: TRBJ2-1; abundance: .
CDR3nt: TGTGCCAGCAGTCCGGCGACAGGGGGCTATAATTCACCCCTCCACTTT; CDR3aa: CASSPATGGYNSPLHF; d_gene: TRBD1; v_gene: TRBV2; j_gene: TRBJ1-6; abundance: .
CDR3nt: TGTGCCAGCAGCCAACACCGGGACAGGGTGCTCTCTGGAAACACCATATATTTT; CDR3aa: CASSQHRDRVLSGNTIYF; d_gene: TRBD1; v_gene: TRBV3-1/TRBV3-2; j_gene: TRBJ1-3; abundance: .
CDR3nt: TGCAGCGTTGAAGATGGACCGTCGGATGGGGCCGAGCAGTACTTC; CDR3aa: CSVEDGPSDGAEQYF; d_gene: .; v_gene: TRBV29-1; j_gene: TRBJ2-7; abundance: once
CDR3nt: TGTGCCAGCAGCTTCCAGCGGGGACCCTTCAATGAGCAGTTCTTC; CDR3aa: CASSFQRGPFNEQFF; d_gene: TRBD2; v_gene: TRBV11-2; j_gene: TRBJ2-1; abundance: .
CDR3nt: TGTGCCACCACGCGGGGTGAAGCTTTCTTT; CDR3aa: CATTRGEAFF; d_gene: .; v_gene: TRBV28; j_gene: TRBJ1-1; abundance: .
CDR3nt: TGTGCCAGCAGCCCCAGGACGGGAAGTAGCTCTGGGGCCAACGTCCTGACTTTC; CDR3aa: CASSPRTGSSSGANVLTF; d_gene: .; v_gene: TRBV2; j_gene: TRBJ2-6; abundance: .
CDR3nt: TGTGCCATCAGTCGGGAGGGGGTTGGGACTGAAGCTTTCTTT; CDR3aa: CAISREGVGTEAFF; d_gene: .; v_gene: TRBV10-3; j_gene: TRBJ1-1; abundance: .
CDR3nt: TGTGCCAGCAGTACAGTAGAGACCCAGTACTTC; CDR3aa: CASSTVETQYF; d_gene: .; v_gene: TRBV5-6; j_gene: TRBJ2-5; abundance: few
CDR3nt: TGTGCCAGCAGTCCTCACTCCTTTCTAGCGGGGCCCTACAATGAGCAGTTCTTC; CDR3aa: CASSPHSFLAGPYNEQFF; d_gene: TRBD2; v_gene: TRBV28; j_gene: TRBJ2-1; abundance: .
CDR3nt: TGTGCCAGCAGCTTAGATGAGTCAGGGGGCAGGGATGAGCAGTTCTTC; CDR3aa: CASSLDESGGRDEQFF; d_gene: TRBD1; v_gene: TRBV11-3; j_gene: TRBJ2-1; abundance: .
CDR3nt: TGTGCTAGTGGTTCCACCTGGACTAGCGGGACAGATACGCAGTATTTT; CDR3aa: CASGSTWTSGTDTQYF; d_gene: TRBD2; v_gene: TRBV12-5; j_gene: TRBJ2-3; abundance: .
CDR3nt: TGTGCCAGCAGCTTCTCTAGCGGCGGGGGGGGACACGGCTACACCTTC; CDR3aa: CASSFSSGGGGHGYTF; d_gene: .; v_gene: TRBV7-9; j_gene: TRBJ1-2; abundance: .
CDR3nt: TGTGCCAGCAGTCCCGGACAGGGTGGTTCACCCCTCCACTTT; CDR3aa: CASSPGQGGSPLHF; d_gene: TRBD1; v_gene: TRBV28; j_gene: TRBJ1-6; abundance: many
CDR3nt: TGTGCCAGCAGCGTCCAGACTGGGACTAGCGTTTGGAATGAGCAGTTCTTC; CDR3aa: CASSVQTGTSVWNEQFF; d_gene: TRBD2; v_gene: TRBV9; j_gene: TRBJ2-1; abundance: .
CDR3nt: TGTGCCTGGAGTTACCCTCCCCGGACAGGGGGTGGTTTCGCTGAAGCTTTCTTT; CDR3aa: CAWSYPPRTGGGFAEAFF; d_gene: TRBD1; v_gene: TRBV30; j_gene: TRBJ1-1; abundance: .
CDR3nt: TGTGCCAGCTCACCACTGCCAGGACATACCGACAATGAGCAGTTCTTC; CDR3aa: CASSPLPGHTDNEQFF; d_gene: .; v_gene: TRBV18; j_gene: TRBJ2-1; abundance: .
CDR3nt: TGTGCCAGCAGTTACCTACAAGGGAGGGTGGGCACAGATACGCAGTATTTT; CDR3aa: CASSYLQGRVGTDTQYF; d_gene: TRBD2; v_gene: TRBV6-2/TRBV6-3; j_gene: TRBJ2-3; abundance: few
CDR3nt: TGCGCCAGCAGTCCCGTCGGGAGGGTCACGGCAGATACGCAGTATTTT; CDR3aa: CASSPVGRVTADTQYF; d_gene: TRBD2; v_gene: TRBV4-3; j_gene: TRBJ2-3; abundance: once
CDR3nt: TGTGCCAGCAGTTTCCGGGCCGGGAACGAGCAGTACTTC; CDR3aa: CASSFRAGNEQYF; d_gene: .; v_gene: TRBV27; j_gene: TRBJ2-7; abundance: once
CDR3nt: TGTGCCAGCAGTTACCTAAGGAGCGGATCTAATGAAAAACTGTTTTTT; CDR3aa: CASSYLRSGSNEKLFF; d_gene: .; v_gene: TRBV6-5; j_gene: TRBJ1-4; abundance: .
CDR3nt: TGCGCCAGCAGAAGAGCGGGAGGGTATACCACCGGGGAGCTGTTTTTT; CDR3aa: CASRRAGGYTTGELFF; d_gene: TRBD2; v_gene: TRBV5-1; j_gene: TRBJ2-2; abundance: .